The rows below give T cell receptor beta chains drawn from one sample of a study of OX40 agonist ivuxolimab in advanced cancers. Measured with immunoSEQ multiplex PCR; TCRdb has only the in-frame clones, and not every one. The profile shows fewer than 25,000 clones, roughly 90% of them singletons. This material consisted of CD4+ or CD8+ T cells sorted from blood, taken in a trial of the OX40 agonist ivuxolimab. These receptor sequences come from an adult with an advanced solid tumor such as melanoma, head and neck, liver or kidney cancer. CDR3s include the opening cysteine and the closing phenylalanine or tryptophan. D genes are given only for firm matches. Some rows mark clone size as missing; the rest say once, few, many or name a class of expanded clone.

>-|TRBV20-1|TRBD1|TRBJ2-7
TGCAGTGCAAAGACAGGGTTCGAGCAGTACTTC
CSAKTGFEQYF
>-|TRBV6-5|-|TRBJ1-5
TGTGCCAGCAAAGACCGGGCCCAGGGCAATCAGCCCCAGCATTTT
CASKDRAQGNQPQHF
>-|TRBV19|TRBD1|TRBJ2-1
TGTGCCAGTAGTATAGTTGCAGGACAGGGCGGCTACAATGAGCAGTTCTTC
CASSIVAGQGGYNEQFF
>-|TRBV6-6|TRBD2|TRBJ2-7
TGTGCCAGCACCAGAACCGGGACTAGTAATTACGAGCAGTACTTC
CASTRTGTSNYEQYF
>medium-sized|TRBV4-1|TRBD2|TRBJ2-7
TGCGCCAGCAGCCAGAGGACTAGCGGGGACTACGAGCAGTACTTC
CASSQRTSGDYEQYF
>-|TRBV6-6|-|TRBJ1-5
TGTGCCAGCAGTTCCCCAGGCCAGCCCCAGCATTTT
CASSSPGQPQHF
>-|TRBV11-2|TRBD2|TRBJ2-2
TGTGCCAGCAGCTTAGGAGCGGGAGGGCCCACCGGGGAGCTGTTTTTT
CASSLGAGGPTGELFF
>-|TRBV6-5|-|TRBJ1-1
TGTGCCAGCAGCGGCTTAGGCCTGAACACTGAAGCTTTCTTT
CASSGLGLNTEAFF
>-|TRBV11-2|-|TRBJ1-1
TGTGCCAGCAGCGCTGGAAGTATGAACACTGAAGCTTTCTTT
CASSAGSMNTEAFF
>-|TRBV19|TRBD1|TRBJ1-5
TGTGCCAGCAAGATACAGGGGAGGAATCAGCCCCAGCATTTT
CASKIQGRNQPQHF
>large|TRBV4-1|-|TRBJ1-1
TGCGCCAGCAGCCAAGTTCCTCCCGGGAGGAACACTGAAGCTTTCTTT
CASSQVPPGRNTEAFF
>-|TRBV27|-|TRBJ1-5
TGTGCCAGCAGTTTATTTGCCAATCAGCCCCAGCATTTT
CASSLFANQPQHF
>-|TRBV27|-|TRBJ1-1
TGTGCCAGCAGTTTAGGGGCGGGCGGTAACACTGAAGCTTTCTTT
CASSLGAGGNTEAFF
>-|TRBV6-8|-|TRBJ1-1
TGTGCCAGCAGTTACGTGAAGTCGCTAGGGACTGAAGCTTTCTTT
CASSYVKSLGTEAFF
>-|TRBV5-1|TRBD2|TRBJ2-7
TGCGCCAGCAGCACCGGACTAGCGGGAGGTCATAACGAGCAGTACTTC
CASSTGLAGGHNEQYF
>-|TRBV7-8|TRBD2|TRBJ2-7
TGTGCCAGCAGCCCCGGGGTACTAGCGGCCGGGAGCGAGCAGTACTTC
CASSPGVLAAGSEQYF
>once|TRBV27|TRBD1|TRBJ1-1
TGTGCCAGCAGTTGGGACAGGATGAACACTGAAGCTTTCTTT
CASSWDRMNTEAFF
>-|TRBV4-1|TRBD2|TRBJ2-1
TGCGCCAGCAGCCAAGATTTAGGAACTAGCGGGATCGATGAGCAGTTCTTC
CASSQDLGTSGIDEQFF
>-|TRBV27|-|TRBJ2-1
TGTGCCAGCAGGGAGAGCTCCTACAATGAGCAGTTCTTC
CASRESSYNEQFF
>once|TRBV7-9|-|TRBJ2-3
TGTGCCAGCAGCTTAAGAACGGGCAGGGAAACAGATACGCAGTATTTT
CASSLRTGRETDTQYF
>once|TRBV11-3|-|TRBJ2-1
TGTGTCAGCAGCTTCTCCGGGGAAGGACTCAATGAGCAGTTCTTC
CVSSFSGEGLNEQFF
>-|TRBV4-1|-|TRBJ2-1
TGCGCCAGCAGCCAAGACTCTCTCCTCAATGAGCAGTTCTTC
CASSQDSLLNEQFF
>-|TRBV9|TRBD1|TRBJ1-2
TGTGCCAGCAGCGCAGGGACAGGGAACCCAATAGACTACACCTTC
CASSAGTGNPIDYTF
>-|TRBV9|-|TRBJ1-2
TGTGCCAGCAGCGTAGATCGGGGTCGTAACTATGGCTACACCTTC
CASSVDRGRNYGYTF
>-|TRBV4-2|-|TRBJ2-7
TGTGCCAGCAGCCAAGAAACAGACAGTTCCTACGAGCAGTACTTC
CASSQETDSSYEQYF
>-|TRBV5-8|-|TRBJ1-1
TGTGCCAGCAGCTCCAACGAGGACACAAGGAACACTGAAGCTTTCTTT
CASSSNEDTRNTEAFF
>-|TRBV7-9|-|TRBJ2-7
TGTGCCAGCAGCTTACTAGCGCTGAGCTCCTACGAGCAGTACTTC
CASSLLALSSYEQYF
>-|TRBV6-1|-|TRBJ2-7
TGTGCCAGCAGTGATATGGGTGCGGATAGCTCCTACGAGCAGTACTTC
CASSDMGADSSYEQYF
>-|TRBV30|-|TRBJ2-2
TGTGCCTGGAGTGTGGTGGGGGCGAACACCGGGGAGCTGTTTTTT
CAWSVVGANTGELFF
>-|TRBV28|TRBD2|TRBJ2-7
TGTGCCAGCAGCTTGGGGACTAGCGGGAGGGCAAGCGAGCAGTACTTC
CASSLGTSGRASEQYF
>once|TRBV7-9|TRBD1|TRBJ2-3
TGTGCCAGCAGCTTAGTTAAGGACAGGGGACTTTGGAACACAGATACGCAGTATTTT
CASSLVKDRGLWNTDTQYF
>-|TRBV7-9|-|TRBJ1-5
TGTGCCAGCAGCTTAGGCGATCAGCCCCAGCATTTT
CASSLGDQPQHF
>-|TRBV7-3|-|TRBJ2-1
TGTGCCAGCAGCCCGGACCCAAACTACAATGAGCAGTTCTTC
CASSPDPNYNEQFF
>-|TRBV4-1|-|TRBJ2-7
TGCGCCAGCAGCCAAGTGCAGCAGGCTAACTCCTACGAGCAGTACTTC
CASSQVQQANSYEQYF
>-|TRBV14|-|TRBJ2-3
TGTGCCAGCAGCCGATATACAGGATGGGACAGCACAGATACGCAGTATTTT
CASSRYTGWDSTDTQYF
>-|TRBV6-5|-|TRBJ1-2
TGTGCCAGCAGTTACAGGGCGGAGGGACCCTATGGCTACACCTTC
CASSYRAEGPYGYTF
>once|TRBV27|-|TRBJ2-7
TGTGCCAGCAGGTCCGGGAGTCCGTCCTACGAGCAGTACTTC
CASRSGSPSYEQYF
>few|TRBV6-4|TRBD1|TRBJ2-2
TGTGCCAGCAGTGACGGACAGGGGAACACCGGGGAGCTGTTTTTT
CASSDGQGNTGELFF
>-|TRBV15|-|TRBJ2-7
TGTGCCACCAGTGAACCAGCGGAGAACTCCTACGAGCAGTACTTC
CATSEPAENSYEQYF
>-|TRBV7-8|TRBD2|TRBJ2-1
TGTGCCAGCAGCCCTCTAGCGGGAGCGGGTTCCTACAATGAGCAGTTCTTC
CASSPLAGAGSYNEQFF
>-|TRBV14|-|TRBJ2-2
TGTGCCAGCAGCGCCGTCAACACCGGGGAGCTGTTTTTT
CASSAVNTGELFF
>once|TRBV27|-|TRBJ1-2
TGTGCCAGCAGTTTAAGTACAGGGATGGGCTACACCTTC
CASSLSTGMGYTF
>-|TRBV6-4|-|TRBJ1-1
TGTGCCAGCAGTGTCAGGGGTCCGAACGATGAAGCTTTCTTT
CASSVRGPNDEAFF
>-|TRBV6-5|-|TRBJ2-2
TGTGCCAGCAGTTACGCGGAGAACACCGGGGAGCTGTTTTTT
CASSYAENTGELFF
>once|TRBV30|-|TRBJ2-7
TGTGCCTGGGCGAGGGTATCATACGAGCAGTACTTC
CAWARVSYEQYF
>-|TRBV5-1|-|TRBJ2-3
TGCGCCAGCAGCTTGGGATGGGCAGGGACGGATACGCAGTATTTT
CASSLGWAGTDTQYF
>-|TRBV5-4|-|TRBJ2-5
TGTGCCAGCAACCTGATAGGGACCGAGACCCAGTACTTC
CASNLIGTETQYF
>-|TRBV5-1|TRBD2|TRBJ2-1
TGCGCCAGCAGCTTGTCCCCTAGCGGGAGCGGTGAGCAGTTCTTC
CASSLSPSGSGEQFF
>medium-sized|TRBV29-1|TRBD2|TRBJ2-1
TGCAGCGTTGTGGGACTAGCGGGAGGGCAAATAAAGAAGAGCTCCTACAATGAGCAGTTCTTC
CSVVGLAGGQIKKSSYNEQFF
>-|TRBV15|TRBD1|TRBJ2-7
TGTGCCACCAGCCCCAGGGGAACAGGGGTTCTCGAGCAGTACTTC
CATSPRGTGVLEQYF
>-|TRBV9|TRBD1|TRBJ1-5
TGTGCCAGCAGCCTCTCGGGACAGATCAATCAGCCCCAGCATTTT
CASSLSGQINQPQHF
>few|TRBV2|TRBD1|TRBJ2-4
TGTGCCAGCAGTCGACAGGGTCCAAACATTCAGTACTTC
CASSRQGPNIQYF
>few|TRBV5-4|TRBD1|TRBJ1-1
TGTGCCAGCAGCCACAGGGGCGCCAACACTGAAGCTTTCTTT
CASSHRGANTEAFF
>-|TRBV10-1|TRBD2|TRBJ2-1
TGCGCCAGCAGTGGGGGTGTCGTAGGGACTAGGGGCACCTACAATGAGCAGTTCTTC
CASSGGVVGTRGTYNEQFF
>-|TRBV5-4|-|TRBJ2-3
TGTGCCAGCAGCCTTACAGGGATAGGTACAGATATGCAGTATTTT
CASSLTGIGTDMQYF
>few|TRBV11-2|TRBD1|TRBJ2-3
TGTGCCAGCAGTCCCGGCCTGGGACAGGGGACTCCTCTTTTGTATTTT
CASSPGLGQGTPLLYF
>-|TRBV9|-|TRBJ2-2
TGTGCCAGCAGCGTAGCACAGGGTGGTGACACCGGGGAGCTGTTTTTT
CASSVAQGGDTGELFF
>-|TRBV7-8|-|TRBJ2-5
TGTGCCAGCAGCTGGACAGAACAAGAGACCCAGTACTTC
CASSWTEQETQYF
>-|TRBV6-4|-|TRBJ1-5
TGTGCCAGCAGTGACTCTGGACAAATTGGTCAGCCCCAGCATTTT
CASSDSGQIGQPQHF
>-|TRBV7-9|TRBD2|TRBJ2-5
TGTGCCAGCAGCTCAACAGCGGGAGGGGCCCAAGAGACCCAGTACTTC
CASSSTAGGAQETQYF